The clone carrying this T cell receptor beta chain was counted only a few times. What it binds is unknown. The CDR3 is made up of 17 amino acids. V was clipped by 3 bases and J by 4 bases; unmatched bases: 7. In germline, CDR1 is WNHNN, CDR2 SYGVQD (reference sequence). The source of the sample is a study of T-cell reconstitution after alpha-beta-depleted transplantation in children. Whole-study results and caveats: T cells produced anew were the main source of T-cell counts and diversity one year after transplant. Recipient T cells and thymic progenitors that survived gave rise to the high TCRbeta diversity observed at day 60 in some patients. Expanded graft clones numbering several hundred reportedly gave rise to alpha-beta T cells about two months after transplant.

Construction of the TCRbeta library involved unique molecular identifiers. TCRdb reprocessed the PCR reads via MiXCR and lists one record per CDR3 protein. The data contain 500,000 to 600,000 distinct CDR3 sequences, roughly 27% of them singletons. The rearrangement joins TRBV10-1 to TRBJ2-1; 12 bases align to TRBD2. The specimen comprised PBMCs, sampled before TCRalphabeta/CD19-depleted stem cell transplant. This sequence originates from a boy younger than two with Wiskott-Aldrich syndrome, due to receive a stem cell transplant. The CDR3 spells CASSDLAGGPRYNEQFF. DNA of the CDR3: TGCGCCAGCAGTGATCTAGCGGGAGGGCCAAGGTACAATGAGCAGTTCTTC.